The next 17 T cell receptor beta chains were all read from a single sample in a study of shared clonotypes between healthy human individuals. The assay was immunoSEQ multiplex PCR, and TCRdb's table has in-frame clones only and misses some. The sample yields 1.4 million or so clones, just under 99% seen once. The sample was naive CD4+ T cells sorted from blood. Subset here: CD45RA+ positively selected. These receptors were taken from a man younger than 40 in good health.

This rearrangement joins TRBV7-9 to TRBJ1-1; D is uncertain. Trimming took off 5 bases at V and 0 bases at J, with 19 bases between the two ends. The CDR3 runs to 17 residues. Germline CDR1 SEHNR, CDR2 FQNEAQ (reference sequence). In DNA form, the CDR3 reads TGTGCCAGCAGCCCCAAATCCGTCGGTGGCATGAACACTGAAGCTTTCTTT. Translating gives CASSPKSVGGMNTEAFF.

The chain joins TRBV5-1 to TRBJ2-7; D remains unclear. Germline V gene sequence: CDR1 SGHRS, CDR2 YFSETQ. The length of the CDR3 is 14 residues. Trimming stripped 0 bases from V and 3 bases from J, with 10 bases between. CDR3 amino acids: CASSLDILRYEQYF. CDR3 DNA sequence: TGCGCCAGCAGCTTGGATATCCTTCGCTACGAGCAGTACTTC.

The rearrangement uses TRBV5-1 and TRBJ2-5, with TRBD1 as a possible D gene (5 bases). Trimming removed 1 base from V and 5 bases from J, with 18 bases in between. Germline V gene lookup returns CDR1 SGHRS and CDR2 YFSETQ. The CDR3 has 16 residues. The CDR3 nucleotides are TGCGCCAGCAGCTTGAGGCCAGCAACAGGTTGGGAGACCCAGTACTTC. Translation gives CASSLRPATGWETQYF.

The rearrangement joins TRBV11-2 to TRBJ2-1; D is unresolved. Germline CDR1 reads SGHAT; CDR2 reads FQNNGV. V gave up 5 bases and J gave up 4 bases, with 15 bases separating them. The length of the CDR3 is 15 residues. The CDR3 DNA is TGTGCCAGCAGCACTCTCGCGGCTCCTTACAATGAGCAGTTCTTC. Translation gives CASSTLAAPYNEQFF.

The chain is built from TRBV18 and TRBJ2-2; 10 bases match TRBD2. Germline values: CDR1 KGHSH, CDR2 LQKENI. The CDR3 has 16 residues. J gave up 4 bases and V 3 bases, and 5 bases lay outside the gene matches. CDR3 DNA: TGTGCCAGCTCACCTTCTAGCGGGAGAATCACCGGGGAGCTGTTTTTT. Protein sequence: CASSPSSGRITGELFF.

The CDR3 is CSAPVWETQYF. The DNA for the CDR3 is TGCAGTGCGCCCGTTTGGGAGACCCAGTACTTC. The chain employs TRBV20-1 and TRBJ2-5; no definite D call. Germline V lookup: CDR1 DFQATT, CDR2 SNEGSKA (reference sequence). Trimming removed 6 bases from V and 5 bases from J, with 10 bases in between. This CDR3 region has 11 residues.

This clone was counted once. This sequence joins TRBV14 and TRBJ2-1; TRBD2 matches at 9 bases. The CDR3 consists of 16 residues. The V segment lost 4 bases and the J segment 9 bases; nucleotides outside the gene matches: 13. Germline assignment: CDR1 SGHDN and CDR2 FVKESK. The CDR3 loop reads CASSPMGLAKRGEQFF. Here the CDR3 DNA reads TGTGCCAGCAGCCCCATGGGACTAGCCAAACGGGGTGAGCAGTTCTTC.

The chain employs TRBV29-1 and TRBJ2-2, with TRBD2 matching over 14 bases. Germline values: CDR1 SQVTM, CDR2 ANQGSEA. The junction had 7 bases not matched to a gene; V was cut back by 8 bases and J by 5 bases. This CDR3 is built from 15 residues. As DNA, the CDR3 is TGCAGCCCAAGACTAGCGGGAGGGCTTACCGGGGAGCTGTTTTTT. Its translation: CSPRLAGGLTGELFF.

The rearrangement joins TRBV11-2 to TRBJ2-1, with 13 bases fitting TRBD2. The CDR3 is 16 residues long. CDR1 is SGHAT and CDR2 is FQNNGV in the germline V gene. The ends lost 3 bases at V and 7 bases at J; junction bases unmatched: 6. The CDR3 nucleotides read TGTGCCAGCAGCTTTAGACTAGCGGGAGGCAATAATGAGCAGTTCTTC. It is translated as CASSFRLAGGNNEQFF.

The chain employs TRBV5-1 and TRBJ1-2; D ambiguous. The germline CDR1 and CDR2 sequences are SGHRS and YFSETQ. The CDR3 is 15 amino acids. The V gene lost 0 bases and the J gene lost 5 bases, with 14 bases spanning the gap. This CDR3 is CASSLERTGGYGYTF. The CDR3 DNA reads as TGCGCCAGCAGCTTGGAAAGGACCGGCGGATATGGCTACACCTTC.

The chain recombines TRBV9 with TRBJ2-7; tentative D call: TRBD2 (6 bases). V lost 2 bases and J lost 6, with 18 bases in between. CDR1 SGDLS and CDR2 YYNGEE come from the germline V gene. CDR3 size: 15 residues. The CDR3 DNA reads TGTGCCAGCAGCGTTACAGCGGGTTCTTGGGGCGAGCAGTACTTC. This sequence encodes CASSVTAGSWGEQYF. The full variable domain, completed using reference TRBV9 and TRBJ2-7, is DSGVTQTPKHLITATGQRVTLRCSPRSGDLSVYWYQQSLDQGLQFLIQYYNGEERAKGNILERFSAQQFPDLHSELNLSSLELGDSALYFCASSVTAGSWGEQYFGPGTRLTVT.

CDR3 amino acids: CASSLSSPPYEQYF. Written as DNA, the CDR3 is TGTGCCAGCAGTTTATCCAGTCCGCCCTACGAGCAGTACTTC. This chain links TRBV27 with TRBJ2-7; D gene unclear. CDR1 MNHEY and CDR2 SMNVEV come from the germline V gene (reference sequence). This CDR3 region has 14 residues. Trimming removed 0 bases at V and 2 bases at J, with 8 bases between.

This chain uses TRBV28 with TRBJ2-6, with no clear D. V was trimmed by 6 bases and J by 1 base, leaving 10 bases between them. Germline CDR1 is MDHEN and CDR2 is SYDVKM. The length of the CDR3 is 15 residues. The CDR3 coding sequence is TGTGCCAGCAGATCGCCTGGATCTGGGGCCAACGTCCTGACTTTC. Its translation is CASRSPGSGANVLTF.

The CDR3 region is CASSLESTGSYEQYF. The CDR3 nucleotides read TGTGCCAGCAGCTTAGAGAGCACAGGCTCCTACGAGCAGTACTTC. V and J are TRBV7-8 and TRBJ2-7, with TRBD1 as a possible D gene (5 bases). The CDR3 sequence is 15 residues long. V dropped 1 base and J dropped 0 bases, with 10 bases sitting between them. Germline CDR1 reads SGHVS; CDR2 reads FQNEAQ.

The V gene is TRBV27, the J gene TRBJ1-2; D may be TRBD1 (6 bases). This CDR3 comprises 13 residues. Germline CDR1 is MNHEY and CDR2 is SMNVEV (reference sequence). V lost 5 bases, J lost 3 bases, and 10 bases lay in between. CDR3 nucleotide sequence: TGTGCCAGCAGTACCACAGGGCACTATGGCTACACCTTC. Residues: CASSTTGHYGYTF.

This clone was observed once. The gene calls are TRBV14 and TRBJ2-3; TRBD2 aligns across 7 bases. V was clipped by 7 bases and J by 5 bases; unmatched bases: 27. Germline V lookup: CDR1 SGHDN, CDR2 FVKESK. This CDR3 has 20 amino acids. The CDR3 DNA reads TGTGCCAGCAAAACGGGAAGACTAGCTGGGTTGGCGGTTGCGGGAGATACGCAGTATTTT. Its protein product is CASKTGRLAGLAVAGDTQYF.

Here the CDR3 reads CASSLVGASSTNEKLFF. The CDR3 DNA follows: TGTGCCAGCAGCTTAGTGGGGGCCTCCTCAACTAATGAAAAACTGTTTTTT. This chain connects TRBV5-6 to TRBJ1-4, with D perhaps matching TRBD1 (6 bases). Trimming stripped 2 bases from V and 0 bases from J, with 14 bases between. Germline CDR1 SGHDT, CDR2 YYEEEE. The CDR3 is made up of 17 amino acids.